This record concerns one TCR beta chain sequence. The source of the sample is a study of blood T cells in healthy people across ages. A sample-barcoded 5' primer and a J-beta primer mix were used in a second PCR of roughly 7 to 11 cycles. TCRdb used MiXCR to reprocess the 5' RACE reads, holding one entry per CDR3 protein. The table has over a million distinct CDR3 sequences, more than 40% seen once. Germline values: CDR1 SGHRS, CDR2 YFSETQ. The CDR3 is 18 amino acids. With 4 bases clipped from V and 6 bases from J, the junction kept 16 bases outside the gene matches. V is TRBV5-1 and J is TRBJ2-3; 11 bases are shared with TRBD2. Sequenced sample: blood. The clonotype originates from a woman in her fifties or sixties in good health. The CDR3 DNA reads as TGCGCCAGCAGCCCCCCTTTCCGCGATAGCGGGAGGGAGGATACGCAGTATTTT. It is translated as CASSPPFRDSGREDTQYF.